This T cell receptor (beta chain) was recovered during a study of CXCR3-negative and CXCR3-positive naive CD8 T cells. Findings and limits, study-wide: Similarly elevated diversity marked both naive subsets, with memory CD8+ cells showing far lower diversity. PBMCs showed partially decreased CXCR3 expression after cryopreservation, and most assays used fresh PBMCs.

Sorting was done in triplicate for each CD8+ T cell subset (approximately 310,000 cells each). CD45RO-CCR7+CD27+CD95- characterized naive CD8+ T cells. TRB cDNA libraries were made by UMI-labeled 5' RACE. For each CDR3 protein, TCRdb gives one entry from its re-call of the 5' RACE reads, without DNA. The table lists 55,000 to 65,000 distinct CDR3 sequences. On this clonotype itself: Its cognate antigen is unknown.

This CDR3 is 17 amino acids long. Germline V gene sequence: CDR1 SGHVS, CDR2 FNYEAQ. The origin of this receptor is a human donor in good health. Some clones in this sample may be carry-over from other donors' samples. The sequenced sample consisted of naive CXCR3- CD8+ T cells from blood. Subset indicated: CD45RO-CCR7+CD27+CD95- naive CD8+ T cells lacking CXCR3 (TNR3-). The V gene is TRBV7-6, the J gene TRBJ2-1; lacking DNA, the TRBD2 call made by TCRdb goes unchecked. The CDR3 loop is CASSLSGTSGVFGEQFF. The full variable domain, in which reference TRBV7-6 and TRBJ2-1 provide the parts outside the CDR3, is GAGVSQSPRYKVTKRGQDVALRCDPISGHVSLYWYRQALGQGPEFLTYFNYEAQQDKSGLPNDRFSAERPEGSISTLTIQRTEQRDSAMYRCASSLSGTSGVFGEQFFGPGTRLTVL.